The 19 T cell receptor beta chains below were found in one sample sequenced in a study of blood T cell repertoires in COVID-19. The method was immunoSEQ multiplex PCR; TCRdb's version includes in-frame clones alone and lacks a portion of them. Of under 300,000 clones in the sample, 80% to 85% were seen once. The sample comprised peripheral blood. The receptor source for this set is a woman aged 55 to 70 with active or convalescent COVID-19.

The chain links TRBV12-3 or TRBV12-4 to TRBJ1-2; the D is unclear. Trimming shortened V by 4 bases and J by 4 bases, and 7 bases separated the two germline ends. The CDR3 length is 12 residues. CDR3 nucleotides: TGTGCCAGCAGTTCGAACGGCTATGGCTACACCTTC. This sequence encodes CASSSNGYGYTF.

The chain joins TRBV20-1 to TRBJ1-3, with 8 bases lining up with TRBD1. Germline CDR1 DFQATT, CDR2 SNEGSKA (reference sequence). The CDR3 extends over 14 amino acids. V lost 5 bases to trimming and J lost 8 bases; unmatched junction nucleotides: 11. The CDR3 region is CSAGDRGRGDTIYF. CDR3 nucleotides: TGCAGTGCTGGTGACAGGGGCCGGGGAGACACCATATATTTT.

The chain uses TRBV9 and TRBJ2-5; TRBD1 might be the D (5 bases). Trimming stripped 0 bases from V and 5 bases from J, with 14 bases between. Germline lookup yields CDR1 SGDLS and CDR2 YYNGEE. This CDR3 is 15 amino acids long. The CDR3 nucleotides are TGTGCCAGCAGCGTAGGGGGCTCCCCCAGGGAGACCCAGTACTTC. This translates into CASSVGGSPRETQYF.

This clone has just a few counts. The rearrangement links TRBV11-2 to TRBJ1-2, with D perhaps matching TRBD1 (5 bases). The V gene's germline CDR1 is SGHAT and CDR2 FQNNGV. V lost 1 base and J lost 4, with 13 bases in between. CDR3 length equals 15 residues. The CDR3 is CASSLGRGSGYGYTF. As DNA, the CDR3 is TGTGCCAGCAGCTTAGGGCGGGGGAGCGGCTATGGCTACACCTTC.

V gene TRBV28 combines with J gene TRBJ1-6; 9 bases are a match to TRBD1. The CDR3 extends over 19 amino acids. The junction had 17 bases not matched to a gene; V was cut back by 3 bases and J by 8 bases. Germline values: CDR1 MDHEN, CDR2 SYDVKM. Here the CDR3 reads CASSFVGQGPQFWDSPLHF. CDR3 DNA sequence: TGTGCCAGCAGTTTTGTAGGACAGGGGCCACAATTTTGGGATTCACCCCTCCACTTT.

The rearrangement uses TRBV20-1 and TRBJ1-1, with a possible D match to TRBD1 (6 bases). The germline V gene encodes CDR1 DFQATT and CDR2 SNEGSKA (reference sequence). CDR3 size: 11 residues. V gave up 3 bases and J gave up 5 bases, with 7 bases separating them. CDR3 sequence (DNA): TGCAGTGCTAGCGGACAGACTGAAGCTTTCTTT. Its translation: CSASGQTEAFF.

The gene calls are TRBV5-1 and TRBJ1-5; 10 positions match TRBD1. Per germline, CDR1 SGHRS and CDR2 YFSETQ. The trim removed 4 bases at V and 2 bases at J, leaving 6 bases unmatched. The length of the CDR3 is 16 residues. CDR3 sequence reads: CASSLGTGVGNQPQHF. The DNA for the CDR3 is TGCGCCAGCAGCCTAGGGACAGGGGTGGGCAATCAGCCCCAGCATTTT.

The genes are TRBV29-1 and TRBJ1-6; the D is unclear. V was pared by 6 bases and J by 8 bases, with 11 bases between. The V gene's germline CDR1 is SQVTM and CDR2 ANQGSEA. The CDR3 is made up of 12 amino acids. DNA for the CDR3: TGCAGCGTGTCTTTTAATGATTCACCCCTCCACTTT. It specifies CSVSFNDSPLHF.

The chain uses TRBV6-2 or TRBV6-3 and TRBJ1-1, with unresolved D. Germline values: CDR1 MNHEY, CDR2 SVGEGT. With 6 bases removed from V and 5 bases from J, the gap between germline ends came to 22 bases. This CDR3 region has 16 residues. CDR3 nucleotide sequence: TGTGCCAGCAGCCCCCGTGTTGAGGGTTTTAGGACTGAAGCTTTCTTT. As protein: CASSPRVEGFRTEAFF.

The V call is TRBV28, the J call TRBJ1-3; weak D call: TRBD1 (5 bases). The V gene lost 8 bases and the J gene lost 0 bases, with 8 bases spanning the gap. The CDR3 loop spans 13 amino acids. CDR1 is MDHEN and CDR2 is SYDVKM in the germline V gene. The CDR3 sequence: CASRDFSGNTIYF. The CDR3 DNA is TGTGCCAGCCGGGACTTCTCTGGAAACACCATATATTTT.

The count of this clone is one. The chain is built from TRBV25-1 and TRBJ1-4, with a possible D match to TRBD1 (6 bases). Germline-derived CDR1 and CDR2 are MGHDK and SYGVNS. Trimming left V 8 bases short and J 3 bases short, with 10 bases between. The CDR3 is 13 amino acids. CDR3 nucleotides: TGTGCCAGCCACGACAGGCCTAATGAAAAACTGTTTTTT. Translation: CASHDRPNEKLFF.

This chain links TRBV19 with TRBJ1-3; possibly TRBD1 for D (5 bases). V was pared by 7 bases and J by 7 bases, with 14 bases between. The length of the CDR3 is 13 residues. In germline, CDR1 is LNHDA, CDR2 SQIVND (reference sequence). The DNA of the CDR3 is TGTGCCAGTATGCGGGGCAACTGGAACACCATATATTTT. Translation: CASMRGNWNTIYF.

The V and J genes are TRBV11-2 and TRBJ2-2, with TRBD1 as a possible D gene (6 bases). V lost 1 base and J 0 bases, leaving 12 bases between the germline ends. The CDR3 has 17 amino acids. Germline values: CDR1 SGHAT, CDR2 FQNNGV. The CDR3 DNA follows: TGTGCCAGCAGCTTAGTCGGGGCAGGGGCGAACACCGGGGAGCTGTTTTTT. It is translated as CASSLVGAGANTGELFF.

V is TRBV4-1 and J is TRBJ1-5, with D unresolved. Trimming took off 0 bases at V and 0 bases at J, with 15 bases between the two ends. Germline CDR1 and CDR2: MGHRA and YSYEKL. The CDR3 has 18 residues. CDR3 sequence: CASSQDIRAGSSNQPQHF. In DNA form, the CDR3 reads TGCGCCAGCAGCCAAGATATTCGGGCGGGGAGTAGCAATCAGCCCCAGCATTTT.

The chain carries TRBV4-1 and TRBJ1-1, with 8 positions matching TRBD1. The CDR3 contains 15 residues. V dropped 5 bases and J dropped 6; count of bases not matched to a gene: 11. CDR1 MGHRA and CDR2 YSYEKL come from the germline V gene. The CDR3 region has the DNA TGCGCCAGCAGCACTCCGACAGGGGCTGGTCCTGAAGCTTTCTTT. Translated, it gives CASSTPTGAGPEAFF.

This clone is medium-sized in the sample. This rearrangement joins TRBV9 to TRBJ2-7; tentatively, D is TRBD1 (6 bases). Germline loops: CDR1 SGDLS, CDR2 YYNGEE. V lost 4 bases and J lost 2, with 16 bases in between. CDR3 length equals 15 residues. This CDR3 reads CASSPYRERPYEQYF. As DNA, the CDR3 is TGTGCCAGCAGCCCCTACAGGGAGAGGCCCTACGAGCAGTACTTC.

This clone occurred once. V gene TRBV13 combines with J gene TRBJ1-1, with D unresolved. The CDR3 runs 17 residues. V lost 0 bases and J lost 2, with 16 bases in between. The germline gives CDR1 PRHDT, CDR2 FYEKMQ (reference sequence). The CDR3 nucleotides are TGTGCCAGCAGCTTAGGGTGGCCGAACCGCCTCAACACTGAAGCTTTCTTT. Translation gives CASSLGWPNRLNTEAFF.

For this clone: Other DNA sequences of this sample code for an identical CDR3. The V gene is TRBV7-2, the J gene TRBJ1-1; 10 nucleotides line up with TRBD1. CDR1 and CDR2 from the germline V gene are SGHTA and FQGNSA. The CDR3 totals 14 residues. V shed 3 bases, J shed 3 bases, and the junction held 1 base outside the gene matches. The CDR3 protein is CASSLDRGDTEAFF. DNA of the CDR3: TGTGCCAGCAGCTTGGACAGGGGGGACACTGAAGCTTTCTTT.

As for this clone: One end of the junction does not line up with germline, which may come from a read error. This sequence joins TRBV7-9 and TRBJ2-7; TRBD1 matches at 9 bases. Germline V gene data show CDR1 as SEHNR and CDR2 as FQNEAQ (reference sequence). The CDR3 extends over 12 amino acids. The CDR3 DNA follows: TGTGCCAGCAGCCAGTCCGGGACAGGGATACTCTTC. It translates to CASSQSGTGILF.